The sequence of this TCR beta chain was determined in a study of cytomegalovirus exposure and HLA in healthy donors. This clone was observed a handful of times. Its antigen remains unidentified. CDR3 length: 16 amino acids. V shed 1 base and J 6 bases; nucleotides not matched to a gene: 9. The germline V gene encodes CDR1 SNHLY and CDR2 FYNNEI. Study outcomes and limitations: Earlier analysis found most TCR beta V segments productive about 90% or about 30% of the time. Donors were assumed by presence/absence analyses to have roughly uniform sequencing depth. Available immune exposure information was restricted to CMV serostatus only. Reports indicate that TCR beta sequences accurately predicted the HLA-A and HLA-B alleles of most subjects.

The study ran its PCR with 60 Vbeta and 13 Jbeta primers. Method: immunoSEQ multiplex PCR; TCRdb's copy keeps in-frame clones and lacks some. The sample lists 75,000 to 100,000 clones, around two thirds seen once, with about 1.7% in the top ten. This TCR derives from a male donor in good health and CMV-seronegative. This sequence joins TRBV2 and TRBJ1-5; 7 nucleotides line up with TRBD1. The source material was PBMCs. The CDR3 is CASSEGLTGTGQPQHF. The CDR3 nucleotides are TGTGCCAGCAGTGAAGGACTGACAGGGACTGGTCAGCCCCAGCATTTT.